The rows below give T cell receptor beta chains drawn from one sample of a study of T-cell reconstitution after alpha-beta-depleted transplantation in children. TCRdb recomputed calls from the PCR reads with MiXCR, one row per CDR3 protein. Of under 7,000 distinct CDR3 sequences listed, roughly 15% were seen once; the top ten hold approximately 5.9%. The source was PBMCs, collected before TCRalphabeta/CD19-depleted stem cell transplant. These receptor sequences come from a boy younger than 18 with acute lymphoblastic leukemia, due to receive a stem cell transplant. The CDR3 runs from the conserved cysteine through the conserved F or W. Each record gives: V gene, J gene, D gene, clone size, CDR3 protein, CDR3 DNA. D genes are given only for firm matches. A clone size is listed for some rows: how often the clone was seen (once, few, many), or a class if it is expanded.

TRBV6-5	TRBJ1-6	TRBD1	medium-sized	CASSYPGDRPNSPLHF	TGTGCCAGCAGTTACCCCGGGGACAGGCCCAATTCACCCCTCCACTTT
TRBV12-3/TRBV12-4	TRBJ1-1	-	medium-sized	CASNPYRTDKNTEAFF	TGTGCCAGCAACCCCTATCGTACAGATAAGAACACTGAAGCTTTCTTT
TRBV6-5	TRBJ2-1	-	medium-sized	CASSSYTGPYNEQFF	TGTGCCAGCAGTTCATATACGGGACCTTACAATGAGCAGTTCTTC
TRBV6-5	TRBJ2-1	-	many	CASSSVGGYNEQFF	TGTGCCAGCAGTTCGGTCGGGGGATACAATGAGCAGTTCTTC
TRBV6-5	TRBJ2-5	-	medium-sized	CASSYGSEETQYF	TGTGCCAGCAGTTACGGCTCCGAAGAGACCCAGTACTTC
TRBV9	TRBJ1-5	-	medium-sized	CASSVGGPNQPQHF	TGTGCCAGCAGCGTAGGCGGGCCCAATCAGCCCCAGCATTTT
TRBV5-1	TRBJ1-1	TRBD1	medium-sized	CASSAGTVGTEAFF	TGCGCCAGCAGCGCCGGGACAGTGGGCACTGAAGCTTTCTTT
TRBV27	TRBJ1-1	-	medium-sized	CASSLWGGGTEAFF	TGTGCCAGCAGTTTGTGGGGAGGTGGCACTGAAGCTTTCTTT
TRBV7-2	TRBJ2-5	TRBD1	medium-sized	CASSLVITGGMETQYF	TGTGCCAGCAGCTTAGTCATCACAGGGGGTATGGAGACCCAGTACTTC
TRBV7-8	TRBJ2-7	TRBD1	medium-sized	CASSLGFRGPVGEQYF	TGTGCCAGCAGCTTAGGATTTAGGGGGCCAGTAGGGGAGCAGTACTTC
TRBV5-1	TRBJ2-3	TRBD2	medium-sized	CASSLVSGGSDTQYF	TGCGCCAGCAGCTTGGTTAGCGGGGGGTCCGATACGCAGTATTTT
TRBV7-2	TRBJ2-5	-	many	CASSLADRQPKEETQYF	TGTGCCAGCAGCTTAGCTGATCGGCAACCCAAAGAAGAGACCCAGTACTTC
TRBV10-3	TRBJ2-5	-	medium-sized	CAISTRETQYF	TGTGCCATCAGTACCAGGGAGACCCAGTACTTC
TRBV25-1	TRBJ2-6	-	-	CAMGPGLWSSGANVLTF	TGTGCCATGGGCCCCGGGCTGTGGAGCTCTGGGGCCAACGTCCTGACTTTC
TRBV6-6	TRBJ2-2	-	many	CASSYSRGGELFF	TGTGCCAGCAGTTATAGCCGCGGCGGGGAGCTGTTTTTT
TRBV4-2	TRBJ1-1	-	-	CAMGPGPGAKTEAFF	TGTGCCATGGGCCCCGGGCCGGGGGCGAAAACTGAAGCTTTCTTT
TRBV5-1	TRBJ2-1	-	medium-sized	CASSLVRFSYNEQFF	TGCGCCAGCAGCTTGGTTCGGTTCTCCTACAATGAGCAGTTCTTC
TRBV7-6	TRBJ2-1	TRBD1	medium-sized	CASRDLEQGGGNEQFF	TGTGCCAGCAGGGACTTAGAGCAAGGGGGCGGGAATGAGCAGTTCTTC
TRBV12-3/TRBV12-4	TRBJ1-1	-	medium-sized	CAILVGSTEAFF	TGTGCCATCCTAGTAGGGAGCACTGAAGCTTTCTTT
TRBV7-8	TRBJ1-2	-	-	CASSIASVVSYGYTF	TGTGCCAGCAGCATAGCTTCTGTGGTTTCCTATGGCTACACCTTC
TRBV5-1	TRBJ2-5	-	medium-sized	CASRTTGVLAGVQETQYF	TGCGCCAGCAGAACGACAGGGGTGTTAGCGGGAGTCCAAGAGACCCAGTACTTC
TRBV28	TRBJ2-6	TRBD1	-	CASSVTGTGRFGANVLTF	TGTGCCAGCAGTGTAACAGGGACAGGGCGATTTGGGGCCAACGTCCTGACTTTC
TRBV12-3/TRBV12-4	TRBJ1-5	-	medium-sized	CASSLVGLGNQPQHF	TGTGCCAGCAGTTTAGTAGGGTTGGGGAATCAGCCCCAGCATTTT
TRBV5-6	TRBJ1-2	-	medium-sized	CASSVQGVYGYTF	TGTGCCAGCAGCGTACAGGGAGTCTATGGCTACACCTTC
TRBV7-9	TRBJ2-5	TRBD2	-	CASSLRLAVKETQYF	TGTGCCAGCAGCTTACGACTAGCGGTCAAAGAGACCCAGTACTTC
TRBV24-1	TRBJ2-7	TRBD2	medium-sized	CATGGRLDEQYF	TGTGCCACGGGAGGGCGGCTGGACGAGCAGTACTTC
TRBV7-3	TRBJ2-7	TRBD1	medium-sized	CASSLQGTGLYEQYF	TGTGCCAGCAGCCTACAGGGGACAGGGCTCTACGAGCAGTACTTC
TRBV24-1	TRBJ2-6	-	medium-sized	CATSPGANVLTF	TGTGCCACCAGCCCCGGGGCCAACGTCCTGACTTTC
TRBV11-3	TRBJ1-1	TRBD1	many	CASSRGLGTEAFF	TGTGCCAGCAGCAGGGGGCTAGGGACTGAAGCTTTCTTT
TRBV15	TRBJ2-3	-	medium-sized	CATSTGSFDTQYF	TGTGCCACCAGCACTGGCTCCTTCGATACGCAGTATTTT
TRBV20-1	TRBJ2-4	-	few	CSPIGLARPKNIQYF	TGCAGCCCGATAGGTCTAGCGCGACCCAAAAACATTCAGTACTTC
TRBV20-1	TRBJ2-5	-	medium-sized	CSARTGEETQYF	TGCAGTGCTAGGACAGGCGAAGAGACCCAGTACTTC
TRBV21-1	TRBJ1-1	-	medium-sized	CASSKARTGLAFF	TGTGCCAGCAGCAAAGCGCGGACAGGGCTGGCTTTCTTT
TRBV20-1	TRBJ2-5	-	-	CSARDALSGRNQETQYF	TGCAGTGCTAGGGATGCCCTTAGCGGAAGAAACCAAGAGACCCAGTACTTC
TRBV7-2	TRBJ2-3	-	medium-sized	CASSLEDTNTDTQYF	TGTGCCAGCAGCTTAGAGGACACAAACACAGATACGCAGTATTTT
TRBV20-1	TRBJ2-3	-	medium-sized	CSARPSGLADTQYF	TGCAGTGCTAGACCATCCGGGCTGGCAGATACGCAGTATTTT
TRBV21-1	TRBJ2-3	-	-	CASSKAAGWEDTQYF	TGTGCCAGCAGCAAGGCGGCAGGTTGGGAAGATACGCAGTATTTT
TRBV11-2	TRBJ2-3	TRBD1	many	CASSNLGGLNTADTQYF	TGTGCCAGCAGCAACCTAGGGGGCCTGAATACCGCCGATACGCAGTATTTT
TRBV5-1	TRBJ2-1	TRBD2	many	CASSPRRLAGESNEQFF	TGCGCCAGCAGCCCCCGAAGACTAGCGGGGGAAAGCAATGAGCAGTTCTTC
TRBV5-1	TRBJ2-2	-	medium-sized	CASSLATGFSVNTGELFF	TGCGCCAGCAGCTTGGCCACAGGGTTTTCGGTGAACACCGGGGAGCTGTTTTTT
TRBV28	TRBJ2-1	-	-	CTSSSGAAGPEQFF	TGTACCAGCAGTTCAGGAGCGGCGGGGCCAGAGCAGTTCTTC